Each of the 8 T cell receptor beta chains below was sequenced from the same sample in a study of T cells in localized non-small cell lung cancer. Libraries were prepared by immunoSEQ multiplex PCR; TCRdb keeps only in-frame clonotypes and omits some of them. The table records 40,000 to 60,000 clones, 80% to 85% of them present only once. The sample in question was peripheral blood mononuclear cells, obtained before any cancer treatment. The source of these receptors is a man aged 35-69 years with stage III lung adenocarcinoma.

V and J are TRBV7-8 and TRBJ1-2; D is uncertain. V was shortened by 2 bases and J by 4 bases, with 14 bases between the two germline ends. The CDR3 spans 15 residues. Germline V gives CDR1 SGHVS, CDR2 FQNEAQ. CDR3 in DNA: TGTGCCAGCAGCTTAAGACAAAATCCCCGCTATGGCTACACCTTC. Translation: CASSLRQNPRYGYTF.

The rearrangement uses TRBV11-2 and TRBJ1-4; possibly TRBD1 for D (5 bases). The V end was cut by 5 bases, the J end by 8 bases, with 21 bases between. In germline, CDR1 is SGHAT, CDR2 FQNNGV. This CDR3 is 16 amino acids long. The CDR3 DNA reads TGTGCCAGCAGCCCAAACCGCGGACACCGGGACGAAAAACTGTTTTTT. Amino acids: CASSPNRGHRDEKLFF.

This clone is a singleton in its sample. The chain combines TRBV5-1 with TRBJ2-3, with D maybe TRBD2 (6 bases). V lost 0 bases to trimming and J lost 2 bases, with 10 bases between them. Germline-derived CDR1 and CDR2 are SGHRS and YFSETQ. The CDR3 covers 15 residues. The CDR3 DNA is TGCGCCAGCAGCTTGGTCGGGGGTTTCACAGATACGCAGTATTTT. This sequence encodes CASSLVGGFTDTQYF.

The chain is built from TRBV15 and TRBJ2-7; 7 nucleotides agree with TRBD2. There are 15 residues in the CDR3. CDR1 and CDR2 from the germline V gene are LNHNV and YYDKDF (reference sequence). After removal of 1 base from V and 2 bases from J, the junction contained 5 bases not matched to a gene. The CDR3 region is CATSRVAAGTYEQYF. For the CDR3, the DNA is TGTGCCACCAGCAGAGTAGCAGCGGGGACCTACGAGCAGTACTTC.

CDR3 DNA sequence: TGTGCCAGCAGGCGACTAGCGGGGGCAATCGAGCAGTACTTC. Translating gives CASRRLAGAIEQYF. The V and J genes are TRBV2 and TRBJ2-7, with 12 bases lining up with TRBD2. The V gene end was trimmed by 6 bases and the J gene end by 6 bases; junction bases not matched to a gene: 6. The germline gives CDR1 SNHLY, CDR2 FYNNEI. This CDR3 comprises 14 residues.

This chain connects TRBV29-1 to TRBJ2-2; 8 bases map to TRBD1. Germline V CDR1 and CDR2: SQVTM, ANQGSEA. The CDR3 is 14 residues long. V lost 5 bases to trimming and J lost 4 bases; unmatched junction nucleotides: 6. CDR3 nucleotides: TGCAGCGTTCGAGGGCAGGGGGCCACCGGGGAGCTGTTTTTT. Translation gives CSVRGQGATGELFF.

This clone is medium-sized. The J gene is TRBJ2-2, the V gene TRBV28; 8 bases are a match to TRBD1. The trim removed 5 bases at V and 10 bases at J, leaving 12 bases unmatched. Germline V lookup: CDR1 MDHEN, CDR2 SYDVKM. The length of the CDR3 is 15 residues. The CDR3, as DNA: TGTGCCAGCAGTCCGACAGGGGATAACCCCGCGGAGCTGTTTTTT. This gives the protein CASSPTGDNPAELFF.

The chain links TRBV30 to TRBJ1-2, with 11 bases that match TRBD1. J was trimmed by 0 bases and V by 1 base; bases with no gene match: 19. The germline V gene encodes CDR1 GTSNPN and CDR2 SVGIG (reference sequence). The CDR3 extends over 21 amino acids. The CDR3 nucleotides read TGTGCCTGGAGTGCCCGGACAGGGGGCGTAATGGGACCGAGCGCTAACTATGGCTACACCTTC. This sequence encodes CAWSARTGGVMGPSANYGYTF.